The TCR beta chain under discussion was sequenced for a study of shared clonotypes between healthy human individuals. Assay runs were performed at deep level. The protocol was immunoSEQ multiplex PCR, while the TCRdb copy is restricted to in-frame clones and leaves out a portion. The repertoire holds around 2,000,000 clones, with 95% as singletons. CDR3 length: 14 residues. Trimming took 3 bases from V and 7 from J, leaving 10 bases between them. Germline V gene sequence: CDR1 MNHEY, CDR2 SMNVEV (reference sequence). What was sequenced was naive CD4+ T cells sorted from blood. Specified subset: CD45RA+ positively selected. This clonotype was obtained from a man between 18 and 35 years old in good health. The chain is built from TRBV27 and TRBJ1-6, with D tentatively TRBD1 (6 bases). CDR3 sequence (DNA): TGTGCCAGCAGTTTTAATACAGGGAATTCACCCCTCCACTTT. Translating gives CASSFNTGNSPLHF.